Below, 15 T cell receptor beta chains from the same sample are listed, as sequenced in a study of cytomegalovirus exposure and HLA in healthy donors. Some clones are missing from TCRdb's copy, which holds only in-frame ones; the method was immunoSEQ multiplex PCR. The table lists 200,000 or so clones, about four fifths of them singletons, with under 7.5% in the top ten. Sequencing input: PBMCs. All receptors come from a man younger than 35 in good health and CMV-seropositive.

The V gene is TRBV2, the J gene TRBJ2-2; tentative D call: TRBD1 (6 bases). CDR3 length: 14 amino acids. The V and J ends lost 4 bases and 1 base respectively, with 7 bases between them. Germline loops: CDR1 SNHLY, CDR2 FYNNEI. The DNA of the CDR3 is TGTGCCAGCAGTGTACAGGGGAACACCGGGGAGCTGTTTTTT. Translating gives CASSVQGNTGELFF. The whole variable domain, remainder taken from reference TRBV2 and TRBJ2-2, is EPEVTQTPSHQVTQMGQEVILRCVPISNHLYFYWYRQILGQKVEFLVSFYNNEISEKSEIFDDQFSVERPDGSNFTLKIRSTKLEDSAMYFCASSVQGNTGELFFGEGSRLTVL.

The CDR3 reads CAWSRDRALNEKLFF. The CDR3 nucleotides read TGTGCCTGGAGTCGGGACAGGGCGTTAAATGAAAAACTGTTTTTT. The chain is built from TRBV30 and TRBJ1-4; 9 bases align to TRBD1. Germline V gene lookup returns CDR1 GTSNPN and CDR2 SVGIG (reference sequence). There are 15 residues in the CDR3. J lost 5 bases, V lost 2 bases, and 6 bases had no gene match.

The gene calls are TRBV27 and TRBJ2-3; TRBD2 matches at 10 bases. V shed 7 bases and J 2 bases; nucleotides not matched to a gene: 9. CDR3 length: 16 residues. Germline-derived CDR1 and CDR2 are MNHEY and SMNVEV (reference sequence). For the CDR3, the DNA is TGTGCCAGCACCTCGGAACTAGCGGGATTCACAGATACGCAGTATTTT. It codes for CASTSELAGFTDTQYF.

This sequence joins TRBV28 and TRBJ2-1, with 7 bases that match TRBD2. This CDR3 contains 13 residues. The junction had 3 bases not matched to a gene; V was cut back by 9 bases and J by 1 base. Looked up from germline, CDR1 is MDHEN and CDR2 is SYDVKM. In nucleotides, the CDR3 is TGTGCCAGTGGACTAGAATCCTACAATGAGCAGTTCTTC. It specifies CASGLESYNEQFF.

The chain combines TRBV19 with TRBJ2-1; 8 positions match TRBD1. V shed 8 bases and J 9 bases; nucleotides not matched to a gene: 9. The germline CDR1 and CDR2 sequences are LNHDA and SQIVND (reference sequence). This CDR3 region has 13 residues. The CDR3 nucleotides read TGTGCCAGTTCGCCTACAGGGGGAGGTGAGCAGTTCTTC. Translation gives CASSPTGGGEQFF.

The V call is TRBV7-2, the J call TRBJ2-3; 8 nucleotides line up with TRBD1. CDR1 and CDR2 from the germline V gene are SGHTA and FQGNSA. V was pared by 5 bases and J by 5 bases, with 9 bases of the junction left unmatched. The length of the CDR3 is 15 residues. CDR3: CASSIGRGQGDTQYF. CDR3 in DNA: TGTGCCAGCAGCATAGGCAGGGGGCAGGGAGATACGCAGTATTTT.

Note on this clone: Other DNA sequences in this specimen translate into the identical CDR3. The V gene is TRBV27, the J gene TRBJ2-7, with 13 nucleotides matching TRBD2. V shed 3 bases and J 4 bases; nucleotides not matched to a gene: 15. In germline, CDR1 is MNHEY, CDR2 SMNVEV (reference sequence). The CDR3 runs to 19 residues. CDR3 bases: TGTGCCAGCAGTTTCCGGACGGGGGTACTAGCGGGAGGGTTATACGAGCAGTACTTC. It translates to CASSFRTGVLAGGLYEQYF.

The chain employs TRBV30 and TRBJ1-1; 7 bases agree with TRBD1. The CDR3 consists of 13 residues. The V and J ends lost 4 bases and 7 bases, in that order; junction bases with no gene match: 9. In germline, CDR1 is GTSNPN, CDR2 SVGIG (reference sequence). CDR3 DNA sequence: TGTGCCTGGACCGGGGACAGACAATATGAAGCTTTCTTT. This codes for CAWTGDRQYEAFF.

The chain is built from TRBV19 and TRBJ1-2; maybe TRBD1 (6 bases). The CDR3 is made up of 15 amino acids. Germline-derived CDR1 and CDR2 are LNHDA and SQIVND (reference sequence). The germline V and J ends were trimmed by 5 bases and 4 bases, with 17 bases remaining between them. The CDR3 loop is CASSSQGSSFYGYTF. In nucleotides, the CDR3 is TGTGCCAGTAGTTCCCAGGGGTCCTCCTTCTATGGCTACACCTTC.

V usage is TRBV5-1 and J usage is TRBJ1-2; no clear D. Germline V gives CDR1 SGHRS, CDR2 YFSETQ. Trimming removed 3 bases at V and 1 base at J, with 7 bases between. CDR3 length: 13 amino acids. The CDR3 loop is CASSSEGNYGYTF. CDR3 DNA sequence: TGCGCCAGCAGCTCCGAGGGTAACTATGGCTACACCTTC.

The chain has TRBV30 and TRBJ2-3; D gene ambiguous. The V gene's germline CDR1 is GTSNPN and CDR2 SVGIG (reference sequence). This CDR3 is built from 13 residues. V was shortened by 2 bases and J by 0 bases, with 6 bases between the two germline ends. CDR3 amino acids: CAWSTQSTDTQYF. The CDR3 DNA reads as TGTGCCTGGAGTACGCAGAGCACAGATACGCAGTATTTT.

The chain joins TRBV5-1 to TRBJ2-7; 7 bases line up with TRBD1. This CDR3 has 14 residues. The ends lost 1 base at V and 7 bases at J; junction bases unmatched: 8. CDR1 SGHRS and CDR2 YFSETQ come from the germline V gene. This CDR3 reads CASSLTGDHKEQYF. The CDR3 bases are TGCGCCAGCAGCTTGACAGGGGATCACAAAGAGCAGTACTTC.

The gene calls are TRBV27 and TRBJ2-7; possible D gene TRBD2, 5 bases. This CDR3 has 14 residues. Germline CDR1 reads MNHEY; CDR2 reads SMNVEV (reference sequence). The V gene lost 5 bases and the J gene lost 2 bases, with 13 bases spanning the gap. In DNA, the CDR3 is TGTGCCAGCAGTATGGGTTACGGGACCTACGAGCAGTACTTC. Its translation is CASSMGYGTYEQYF.

CDR3 amino acids: CAWTGGRAGHEQFF. In DNA, the CDR3 is TGTGCCTGGACGGGCGGGAGGGCCGGTCATGAGCAGTTCTTC. The chain recombines TRBV30 with TRBJ2-1; 9 bases align to TRBD2. Unmatched junction bases numbered 9, after V lost 4 bases and J lost 8 bases. CDR1 and CDR2 from the germline V gene are GTSNPN and SVGIG (reference sequence). This CDR3 spans 14 amino acids.

The rearrangement uses TRBV5-1 and TRBJ2-1; maybe TRBD2 (5 bases). There are 13 residues in the CDR3. Per germline, CDR1 SGHRS and CDR2 YFSETQ. V was cut by 0 bases and J by 12 bases, with 13 bases left in between. Here the CDR3 reads CASSLVPSQGQFF. In DNA form, the CDR3 reads TGCGCCAGCAGCTTGGTTCCTAGCCAAGGGCAGTTCTTC.